This T cell receptor beta chain was sequenced for a study of T-cell reconstitution after alpha-beta-depleted transplantation in children. V lost 4 bases and J lost 11, with 18 bases in between. The CDR3 totals 13 residues. The germline V gene has CDR1 SGDLS and CDR2 YYNGEE. Unique molecular identifiers were incorporated during preparation of the TCRbeta library. TCRdb reprocessed the PCR reads via MiXCR and lists one record per CDR3 protein. This sample yields more than 500,000 distinct CDR3 sequences, of which around 10% are seen a single time; 13% to 15% belongs to the top ten. The source was PBMCs, mostly from graft donor cells, collected 180 days after TCRalphabeta/CD19-depleted stem cell transplant. The clonotype originates from a female patient between 2 and 15 years old who had a stem cell transplant for aplastic anemia, so the T cells may come from the graft donor. The chain recombines TRBV9 with TRBJ1-1; maybe TRBD1 (6 bases). In nucleotides, the CDR3 is TGTGCCAGCAGCACCGGGGGCGTCCGCGGGGCTTTCTTT. Its protein product is CASSTGGVRGAFF.